What follows are 30 T cell receptor beta chains derived from one specimen sequenced in a study of blood T cell repertoires in COVID-19. The data were produced by immunoSEQ multiplex PCR, yet TCRdb's version contains in-frame clones alone and is incomplete. The sample includes approximately 260,000 clones, around 82% of them seen just once. The sequencing sample was made of PBMCs or T cells enriched from blood (not recorded which). Source of these receptors: a man in his fifties or sixties who had recovered from COVID-19.

The chain employs TRBV7-3 and TRBJ2-1; 7 nucleotides align to TRBD2. In germline, CDR1 is SGHTA, CDR2 FQGTGA. The CDR3 runs 15 residues. Trimming at V came to 5 bases and at J to 4 bases, leaving 8 bases not matched to a gene. The CDR3 nucleotides are TGTGCCAGCAGCCCCGAACGGGAGGCATACAATGAGCAGTTCTTC. Its translation: CASSPEREAYNEQFF.

V usage is TRBV11-2 and J usage is TRBJ1-5; 9 bases align to TRBD1. Germline V gene lookup returns CDR1 SGHAT and CDR2 FQNNGV. V was clipped by 3 bases and J by 6 bases; unmatched bases: 9. The CDR3 runs 16 residues. CDR3 loop: CASSLERQGGRQPQHF. For the CDR3, the DNA is TGTGCCAGCAGCTTGGAGAGACAGGGGGGACGTCAGCCCCAGCATTTT.

This chain connects TRBV20-1 to TRBJ2-3, with 10 bases lining up with TRBD2. CDR3 size: 17 residues. Trimming at V came to 3 bases and at J to 0 bases, leaving 9 bases not matched to a gene. CDR1 DFQATT and CDR2 SNEGSKA come from the germline V gene (reference sequence). In nucleotides, the CDR3 is TGCAGTGCTAGTCACCGTTCTAGCGGGGGAAGCACAGATACGCAGTATTTT. This encodes CSASHRSSGGSTDTQYF.

V and J are TRBV30 and TRBJ1-2; D might be TRBD1 (5 bases). Trimming took 0 bases from V and 7 from J, leaving 21 bases between them. The CDR3 consists of 16 residues. Germline V lookup: CDR1 GTSNPN, CDR2 SVGIG (reference sequence). The CDR3 DNA follows: TGTGCCTGGAGTGTATTGAAGGGCAGAACCAGGGCTGGCTACACCTTC. Residues: CAWSVLKGRTRAGYTF.

The chain combines TRBV4-3 with TRBJ2-5; 9 nucleotides align to TRBD2. The CDR3 consists of 16 residues. Germline assignment: CDR1 LGHNA and CDR2 YSLEER. Trimming took 1 base from V and 5 from J; bases not matched to a gene: 8. The CDR3 is CASSQGNSGSGETQYF. The CDR3 coding sequence is TGCGCCAGCAGCCAAGGGAATAGCGGGAGCGGGGAGACCCAGTACTTC.

The J gene is TRBJ2-7, the V gene TRBV18, with 14 bases identical to TRBD2. Germline values: CDR1 KGHSH, CDR2 LQKENI. The CDR3 runs to 16 residues. The trim removed 0 bases at V and 9 bases at J, leaving 7 bases unmatched. The CDR3 sequence is CASSPPTSGRVVVQYF. The CDR3 DNA sequence: TGTGCCAGCTCACCACCGACTAGCGGGAGGGTTGTGGTGCAGTACTTC.

The chain is built from TRBV5-1 and TRBJ2-1, with TRBD1 matching over 7 bases. The germline gives CDR1 SGHRS, CDR2 YFSETQ. This CDR3 spans 15 amino acids. Losses at the gene ends were 0 bases for V and 12 bases for J; bases not matched to a gene: 12. This chain's CDR3 is CASSLEPTGDQVQFF. CDR3 coding DNA: TGCGCCAGCAGCTTGGAACCCACAGGGGACCAGGTGCAGTTCTTC. The whole variable domain, remainder taken from reference TRBV5-1 and TRBJ2-1, is KAGVTQTPRYLIKTRGQQVTLSCSPISGHRSVSWYQQTPGQGLQFLFEYFSETQRNKGNFPGRFSGRQFSNSRSEMNVSTLELGDSALYLCASSLEPTGDQVQFFGPGTRLTVL.

This clone was counted once. The chain joins TRBV11-2 to TRBJ2-7; 8 nucleotides align to TRBD2. This CDR3 contains 16 residues. Germline CDR1 reads SGHAT; CDR2 reads FQNNGV. V gave up 2 bases and J gave up 2 bases; unmatched junction bases: 8. CDR3 coding DNA: TGTGCCAGCAGCTTATGGGGCGGGAGGAACCCCTACGAGCAGTACTTC. Translation: CASSLWGGRNPYEQYF.

The rearrangement joins TRBV19 to TRBJ2-3, with D perhaps TRBD2 (6 bases). CDR1 LNHDA and CDR2 SQIVND come from the germline V gene (reference sequence). This CDR3 has 12 amino acids. The DNA for the CDR3 is TGTAGTACCGGGACTTCCAGAGATACGCAGTATTTT. Translating it yields CSTGTSRDTQYF.

This clone was seen more than once but under ten times. The CDR3 protein is CASSLPGIQTGEQYF. The CDR3 bases are TGCGCCAGCAGCTTACCCGGGATCCAAACTGGCGAGCAGTACTTC. This rearrangement joins TRBV5-1 to TRBJ2-7; D might be TRBD2 (5 bases). This CDR3 contains 15 residues. From germline, CDR1 is SGHRS and CDR2 YFSETQ. V lost 2 bases, J lost 6 bases, and 18 bases lay in between.

The chain couples TRBV2 to TRBJ2-5; 11 bases are a match to TRBD2. CDR1 and CDR2 from the germline V gene are SNHLY and FYNNEI. The CDR3 loop spans 17 amino acids. V gave up 8 bases and J gave up 1 base; unmatched junction bases: 12. DNA for the CDR3: TGTGCCAGCCGACGTTCACTAGCGGGGGCCTTCCAAGAGACCCAGTACTTC. Its translation is CASRRSLAGAFQETQYF.

The chain uses TRBV3-1 (or the pseudogene TRBV3-2) and TRBJ1-1, with D tentatively TRBD1 (5 bases). Trimming left V 2 bases short and J 8 bases short, with 9 bases between. Looked up from germline, CDR1 is LGHDT and CDR2 is YNNKEL (reference sequence). This CDR3 has 12 amino acids. The chain's CDR3 is CASSQTGLEAFF. In DNA, the CDR3 is TGTGCCAGCAGCCAAACAGGATTAGAAGCTTTCTTT.

The V and J genes are TRBV19 and TRBJ2-7; the match to TRBD1 covers 7 bases. Germline trimming cut 9 bases from V and 3 bases from J; bases unmatched to any gene: 11. Germline CDR1 and CDR2: LNHDA and SQIVND (reference sequence). This CDR3 has 14 amino acids. The CDR3 DNA is TGTGCCAGCAGACAGGGTTCTGGGTACTACGAGCAGTACTTC. This sequence encodes CASRQGSGYYEQYF.

The chain joins TRBV19 to TRBJ2-3; 7 bases are shared with TRBD1. V was clipped by 7 bases and J by 14 bases; unmatched bases: 6. This CDR3 comprises 10 residues. Germline CDR1 is LNHDA and CDR2 is SQIVND (reference sequence). In DNA, the CDR3 is TGTGCCAGTATCGACAGGGCGGGGTATTTT. It is translated as CASIDRAGYF. Filled out from reference TRBV19 and TRBJ2-3, the complete variable domain reads DGGITQSPKYLFRKEGQNVTLSCEQNLNHDAMYWYRQDPGQGLRLIYYSQIVNDFQKGDIAEGYSVSREKKESFPLTVTSAQKNPTAFYLCASIDRAGYFGPGTRLTVL.

This chain links TRBV6-4 with TRBJ1-2; tentatively, D is TRBD1 (6 bases). The CDR3 length is 14 residues. Germline-derived CDR1 and CDR2 are MRHNA and SNTAGT. The V end lost 0 bases, the J end lost 6 bases, and 11 bases lay between the germline ends. CDR3 nucleotide sequence: TGTGCCAGCAGTGACTCTGGGGGCCGGGATGGCTACACCTTC. Residues: CASSDSGGRDGYTF.

The V and J genes are TRBV7-9 and TRBJ1-5; D call uncertain. The V end was cut by 5 bases, the J end by 0 bases, with 11 bases between. Germline values: CDR1 SEHNR, CDR2 FQNEAQ (reference sequence). The length of the CDR3 is 15 residues. For the CDR3, the DNA is TGTGCCAGCAGCCAAGGACTGAATAGCAATCAGCCCCAGCATTTT. Amino acid sequence: CASSQGLNSNQPQHF.

This chain uses TRBV14 with TRBJ2-7, with 8 bases matching TRBD1. The CDR3 extends over 15 amino acids. Germline V CDR1 and CDR2: SGHDN, FVKESK. V shed 1 base, J shed 5 bases, and the junction held 7 bases outside the gene matches. CDR3 amino acids: CASSQGNRGANEQYF. DNA for the CDR3: TGTGCCAGCAGCCAAGGGAACAGGGGGGCTAACGAGCAGTACTTC.

V and J are TRBV27 and TRBJ2-3; 8 nucleotides agree with TRBD2. The germline CDR1 and CDR2 sequences are MNHEY and SMNVEV (reference sequence). After removal of 6 bases from V and 0 bases from J, the junction contained 8 bases not matched to a gene. CDR3 length: 16 residues. CDR3 protein: CASRGTGGRSTDTQYF. For the CDR3, the DNA is TGTGCCAGCAGGGGCACGGGAGGGCGAAGCACAGATACGCAGTATTTT.

J is TRBJ1-2 and V is TRBV12-5; D remains ambiguous. Germline V gene sequence: CDR1 LGHNT, CDR2 FRNRAP. V was shortened by 5 bases and J by 5 bases, with 6 bases between the two germline ends. The CDR3 consists of 11 residues. CDR3 region: CASGREYGYTF. CDR3 bases: TGTGCTAGTGGTAGGGAGTATGGCTACACCTTC.

The J gene is TRBJ2-1, the V gene TRBV28; maybe TRBD1 (5 bases). The CDR3 has 15 amino acids. CDR1 is MDHEN and CDR2 is SYDVKM in the germline V gene. V lost 3 bases and J lost 0, with 9 bases in between. This chain's CDR3 is CASSFSGPSYNEQFF. The DNA of the CDR3 is TGTGCCAGCAGTTTCTCAGGGCCCTCCTACAATGAGCAGTTCTTC.

V gene TRBV7-9 combines with J gene TRBJ1-5; tentative D call: TRBD1 (5 bases). Germline V lookup: CDR1 SEHNR, CDR2 FQNEAQ (reference sequence). CDR3 length equals 12 residues. V lost 5 bases, J lost 9 bases, and 11 bases lay in between. The CDR3 here is CASSAKGVPQHF. In nucleotides, the CDR3 is TGTGCCAGCAGCGCCAAAGGGGTGCCCCAGCATTTT.

V gene TRBV3-1 (or the pseudogene TRBV3-2) combines with J gene TRBJ1-5; D is ambiguous. Germline CDR1 LGHDT, CDR2 YNNKEL (reference sequence). Between the trimmed V and J ends, which lost 3 bases and 0 bases, there was a span of 15 bases. CDR3 length: 17 amino acids. The CDR3 DNA sequence: TGTGCCAGCAGCCAGAGCCTACAGAGTTATAGCAATCAGCCCCAGCATTTT. Translating it yields CASSQSLQSYSNQPQHF.

This clone was seen a few times. This chain connects TRBV18 to TRBJ1-6; TRBD1 matches 9 bases. The CDR3 is 15 residues long. From germline, CDR1 is KGHSH and CDR2 LQKENI. V was pared by 3 bases and J by 4 bases, with 1 base of the junction left unmatched. In DNA form, the CDR3 reads TGTGCCAGCTCACCGACAGGGGGTTATAATTCACCCCTCCACTTT. This translates into CASSPTGGYNSPLHF.

The rearrangement links TRBV29-1 to TRBJ2-1; 8 bases line up with TRBD1. The germline gives CDR1 SQVTM, CDR2 ANQGSEA. CDR3 length: 18 residues. The V segment lost 4 bases and the J segment 3 bases; nucleotides outside the gene matches: 17. The CDR3 bases are TGCAGCGTTGCTGGTGGTGGCCGCGGGACAGGCCTCTACAATGAGCAGTTCTTC. This translates into CSVAGGGRGTGLYNEQFF.

This chain uses TRBV5-1 with TRBJ1-1; D gene uncertain. The V gene lost 4 bases and the J gene lost 2 bases, with 12 bases spanning the gap. This CDR3 region has 14 residues. The germline V gene has CDR1 SGHRS and CDR2 YFSETQ. CDR3 protein: CASSTPTDNTEAFF. Here the CDR3 DNA reads TGCGCCAGCAGCACACCGACTGATAACACTGAAGCTTTCTTT.

This clone appeared a few times. This sequence joins TRBV19 and TRBJ1-5, with a possible D match to TRBD1 (5 bases). V was trimmed by 5 bases and J by 3 bases, leaving 14 bases between them. CDR3 size: 15 residues. Germline CDR1 LNHDA, CDR2 SQIVND (reference sequence). CDR3 loop: CASSREGGANQPQHF. The CDR3 bases are TGTGCCAGTAGTCGGGAAGGCGGGGCCAATCAGCCCCAGCATTTT.

The chain is built from TRBV27 and TRBJ2-1; D is undetermined. Trimming pared 3 bases from V and 6 bases from J, leaving 12 bases between. CDR3 length equals 14 residues. Germline-derived CDR1 and CDR2 are MNHEY and SMNVEV (reference sequence). The CDR3 sequence is CASSFLTGGNEQFF. The CDR3 nucleotides are TGTGCCAGCAGTTTTCTGACTGGTGGCAATGAGCAGTTCTTC.

The chain joins TRBV7-3 to TRBJ1-2; 9 nucleotides line up with TRBD1. The CDR3 is 13 residues long. The ends lost 5 bases at V and 7 bases at J; junction bases unmatched: 5. Germline lookup yields CDR1 SGHTA and CDR2 FQGTGA. In DNA form, the CDR3 reads TGTGCCAGCAGCCCCGGGACAGGGTCTGGCTACACCTTC. This encodes CASSPGTGSGYTF.

This clone was counted a single time. J is TRBJ1-6 and V is TRBV6-5, with unresolved D. V shed 6 bases and J shed 10 bases, with 16 bases lying between them. Germline V gene data show CDR1 as MNHEY and CDR2 as SVGAGI. This CDR3 is 14 amino acids long. The CDR3 nucleotides are TGTGCCAGCAGGGAGCCCCAACCAATCTCACCCCTCCACTTT. Its translation is CASREPQPISPLHF.

The J gene is TRBJ2-7, the V gene TRBV19; possible D gene TRBD1, 6 bases. V shed 3 bases and J shed 3 bases, with 21 bases lying between them. CDR3 size: 17 residues. CDR1 is LNHDA and CDR2 is SQIVND in the germline V gene (reference sequence). Here the CDR3 reads CASSIGDRDTRIYEQYF. CDR3 coding DNA: TGTGCCAGTAGTATCGGGGACCGGGACACGAGAATCTACGAGCAGTACTTC.